The present TCR beta chain was sequenced within a study of T cell responses to AZD1222 COVID-19 vaccine (dated by TCRdb to about 2021). General notes on the study: A total of just over 230 trial participants underwent TCR sequencing, of whom some 210 received two doses of AZD1222 and roughly 25 received two doses of the MenACWY control vaccine. Trial participants were enrolled by age into 18-55, 56-69 and 70-plus year subgroups, with about 150, 28 and 57 TCR-sequenced participants respectively. The paper as a whole reports these results and caveats: In the small 56-69-year group, the increase in depth fell short of significance, most likely because of low power. Participants were mostly white British, with more females than males. The authors suggested clonal diversity may have been underestimated. Nearly half of unique spike-specific TCRs reportedly recognized epitopes outside regions mutated in the B.1.351 and B.1.1.7 variants. Because no day 14 peak-response samples were available, repertoires were characterized only after the peak T cell response. A significant rise in spike-specific TCR breadth and depth was observed after two AZD1222 doses relative to day 0 and relative to MenACWY recipients. Vaccine-associated CD4 TCRs spanned the whole spike protein, with dominant responses in regions 160-218 and 743-854. Conclusions about previously exposed vaccinees are limited because only a handful of AZD1222 recipients were SARS-CoV-2 seropositive at baseline.

The intended sense of this specimen's time point label: about 28 days (+/-7) after the second vaccine dose. The sample's treatment or condition, from its label and the paper: meningococcal conjugate vaccine given as trial control. Vaccinee samples came from UK trials COV001 and COV002, including a single-blind randomized controlled phase 2/3 trial of AZD1222 (ChAdOx1 nCoV-19) in healthy adults. Trial participant PBMC samples were collected at day 0 and day 28 after the second dose for TCRbeta chain sequencing. The CDR3 regions of human TCRbeta chains were analyzed by immunosequencing. On the study's bioinformatics: Repertoire TCRs were matched against a reference library of SARS-CoV-2-specific TCRs generated with the MIRA antigen-specificity platform. Breadth meant the fraction of unique TCRs that were SARS-CoV-2-associated, whereas depth meant the fraction of total T cells that were SARS-CoV-2-associated. Using the MIRA data, each spike-specific TCR was mapped to the spike region that the TCR reacts to and placed in a CD4 or CD8 class. Log10-transformed breadth and depth values were compared by one-way ANOVA with Sidak's multiple comparisons tests. Not all clones reach the TCRdb copy of this immuneACCESS table, which keeps in-frame sequences only. Checked studies attribute under half of the gap to unresolved V genes and leave the rest unexplained. V and J calls and clone size are copied from that table; D and trimming were computed from the DNA. Here the sample has 35,000 to 50,000 clones; around 77% occur a single time. The ten largest clones take up less than 25% of the sample.

V lost 4 bases and J lost 5 bases; the stretch between them is 13 bases long. The CDR3 has 14 amino acids, counting the end cysteine and phenylalanine. CDR3 DNA is the only sequence kept; it has 42 bases, read in frame from the first base. In the germline V gene (reference sequence), CDR1 corresponds to SEHNR and CDR2 to FQNEAQ. Worth noting for this clone: Its antigen is not yet known. Per-nucleotide qualities are absent, and no much larger clonotype sits a single base away.

The starting material was peripheral blood, obtained 28 days after the second dose of the MenACWY control vaccine. This TCR came from an adult who received the MenACWY meningococcal vaccine as a control. The chain is assembled from TRBV7-9 and TRBJ2-3, and the D gene may be TRBD2, 6 bases matching. The CDR3 loop reads CASSSRDLVDTQYF. At the DNA level, the sequence is TGTGCCAGCAGCTCCCGGGACTTAGTAGATACGCAGTATTTT.